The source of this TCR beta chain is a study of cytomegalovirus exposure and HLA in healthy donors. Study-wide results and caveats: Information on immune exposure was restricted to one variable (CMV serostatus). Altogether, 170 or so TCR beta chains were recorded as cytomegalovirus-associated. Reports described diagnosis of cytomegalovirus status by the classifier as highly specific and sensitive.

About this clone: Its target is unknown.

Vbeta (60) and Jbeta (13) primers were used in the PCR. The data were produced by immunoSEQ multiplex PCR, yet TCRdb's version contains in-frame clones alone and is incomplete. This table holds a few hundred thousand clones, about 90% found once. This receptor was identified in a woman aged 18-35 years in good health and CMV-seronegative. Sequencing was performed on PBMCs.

DNA of the CDR3: TGTGCCAGCAGTCGCAAGACAGGGTTCCGTGGCTACACCTTC. It yields the protein CASSRKTGFRGYTF. V and J are TRBV27 and TRBJ1-2, with TRBD1 identical over 7 bases. The CDR3 sequence is 14 residues long. The junction had 10 bases not matched to a gene; V was cut back by 5 bases and J by 7 bases. Germline CDR1 and CDR2: MNHEY and SMNVEV (reference sequence).